This T cell receptor beta chain is from a study of blood T cell repertoires in COVID-19. Study-wide background: Samples of COVID-19 (acute and convalescent) were obtained from the United States, Italy and Spain.

Assay used: immunoSEQ multiplex PCR; TCRdb lists only in-frame clones, some missing. This sample carries some 190,000 clones, 65% to 80% of them seen once, and the ten largest clones take about 17%. Individuals aged about 18 to 90 years were recruited from roughly 22 US areas. Which cohort a participant joined came from the clinical history participants gave. Germline CDR1 is SGDLS and CDR2 is YYNGEE. Trimming removed 4 bases from V and 5 bases from J; junction bases left unmatched: 10. CDR3 size: 15 residues. This chain uses TRBV9 with TRBJ1-1; 8 nucleotides match TRBD1. This receptor was obtained from a woman aged 45-59 years with acute COVID-19. Material for sequencing was PBMCs or T cells enriched from blood (not recorded which). The CDR3 region has the DNA TGTGCCAGCAGCCCTGCCAGGGGGCGGGATACTGAAGCTTTCTTT. It specifies CASSPARGRDTEAFF.